A selection of T cell receptor beta chains follows, all from one sample in a study of blood T cell repertoires in COVID-19. Produced via immunoSEQ multiplex PCR; TCRdb's table is partial and in-frame only. The top ten hold over 2% of the sample, which has about 270,000 clones, more than 75% seen once. Sequenced input: PBMCs or T cells enriched from blood (not recorded which). These receptors were obtained from a woman in her fifties or sixties in a cohort exposed to, infected with or recovered from COVID-19 (not recorded which). The CDR3 runs from the conserved cysteine through the conserved F or W. The D gene is left open where the match is weak. Not every row has a clone size; where given, it reads once, few, many or a size class.

TRBV14,17,TRBD2,TRBJ2-7,NA,TGTGCCAGCAGCCGAAGATCACTAGCGGAAAGCTCCTACGAGCAGTACTTC,CASSRRSLAESSYEQYF
TRBV10-2,15,TRBD1,TRBJ2-7,NA,TGCGCCAGCAGACCAGGGACAGGGCTCTCCTACGAGCAGTACTTC,CASRPGTGLSYEQYF
TRBV18,15,TRBD2,TRBJ2-1,NA,TGTGCCAGCTCACCTCTAGCGGGAGAGGGAAATGAGCAGTTCTTC,CASSPLAGEGNEQFF
TRBV27,15,TRBD1,TRBJ1-1,once,TGTGCCAGCAGTCACCAGACAGGGTGGAAGACTGAAGCTTTCTTT,CASSHQTGWKTEAFF
TRBV6-6,14,NA,TRBJ2-3,NA,TGTGCCAGCAAGGAGACGGGAGATAGAGATACGCAGTATTTT,CASKETGDRDTQYF
TRBV6-5,14,TRBD2,TRBJ2-7,NA,TGTGCCGCTCAGGCGCGGGAGGGCCCCCACGAGCAGTACTTC,CAAQAREGPHEQYF
TRBV30,15,TRBD1,TRBJ2-7,NA,TGTGCCTGGAGTGTTAGGAGTGCAGGGGGCTACGAGCAGTACTTC,CAWSVRSAGGYEQYF
TRBV5-1,16,TRBD2,TRBJ2-5,NA,TGCGCCAGCAGCTTCAACTTAGCGGGGCCGGAAGAGACCCAGTACTTC,CASSFNLAGPEETQYF
TRBV5-4,14,NA,TRBJ2-2,NA,TGTGCCAGCAGCTGGACAGCGAACACCGGGGAGCTGTTTTTT,CASSWTANTGELFF
TRBV7-9,16,NA,TRBJ1-3,NA,TGTGCCAGCAGCTTACACCAGGCGAGCTCTGGAAACACCATATATTTT,CASSLHQASSGNTIYF
TRBV6-5,15,TRBD2,TRBJ2-7,NA,TGTGCCAGCAGTTCCCGGACTAGCGGCCGTGTTGAGCAGTACTTC,CASSSRTSGRVEQYF
TRBV10-2,18,TRBD2,TRBJ2-3,NA,TGCGCCAGCAGTGACTGGACTAGCGGGAGTGAGAGGACAGATACGCAGTATTTT,CASSDWTSGSERTDTQYF
TRBV7-3,13,NA,TRBJ1-5,NA,TGTGCCAGCAGCTCCCAGGGAAATCAGCCCCAGCATTTT,CASSSQGNQPQHF
TRBV27,15,NA,TRBJ2-7,NA,TGTGCCAGCAGTCGGAAGGTGGGCACCCACTACGAGCAGTACTTC,CASSRKVGTHYEQYF